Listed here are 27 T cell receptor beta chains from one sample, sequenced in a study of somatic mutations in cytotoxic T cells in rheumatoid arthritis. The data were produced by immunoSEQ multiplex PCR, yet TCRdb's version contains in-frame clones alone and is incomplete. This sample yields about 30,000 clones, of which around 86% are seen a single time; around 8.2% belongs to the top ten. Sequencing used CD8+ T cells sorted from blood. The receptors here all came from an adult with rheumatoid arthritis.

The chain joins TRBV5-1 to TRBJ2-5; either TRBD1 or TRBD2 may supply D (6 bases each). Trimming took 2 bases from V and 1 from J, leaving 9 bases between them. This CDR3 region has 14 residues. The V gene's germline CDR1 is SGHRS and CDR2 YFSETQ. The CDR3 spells CASSFWGAQETQYF. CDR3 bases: TGCGCCAGCAGCTTTTGGGGGGCCCAAGAGACCCAGTACTTC.

The CDR3 spells CSVWTGLNTEAFF. CDR3 DNA: TGCAGCGTTTGGACGGGCTTAAACACTGAAGCTTTCTTT. V is TRBV29-1 and J is TRBJ1-1; D is uncertain. The CDR3 consists of 13 residues. CDR1 and CDR2 (germline): SQVTM, ANQGSEA. Trimming stripped 5 bases from V and 2 bases from J, with 12 bases between.

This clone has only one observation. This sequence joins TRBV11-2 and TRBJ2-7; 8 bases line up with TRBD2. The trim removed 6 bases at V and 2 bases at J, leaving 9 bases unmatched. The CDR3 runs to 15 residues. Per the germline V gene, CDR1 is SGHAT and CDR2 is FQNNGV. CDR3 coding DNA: TGTGCCAGCAGTCCCGAAGCGGGGGCGCCCTACGAGCAGTACTTC. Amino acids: CASSPEAGAPYEQYF.

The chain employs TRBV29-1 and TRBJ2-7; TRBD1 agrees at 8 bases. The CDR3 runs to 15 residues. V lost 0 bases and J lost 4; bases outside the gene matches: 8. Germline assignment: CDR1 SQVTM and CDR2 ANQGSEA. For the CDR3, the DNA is TGCAGCGTTGAAGATCCAGCGACAGGGGAGTACGAGCAGTACTTC. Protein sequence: CSVEDPATGEYEQYF.

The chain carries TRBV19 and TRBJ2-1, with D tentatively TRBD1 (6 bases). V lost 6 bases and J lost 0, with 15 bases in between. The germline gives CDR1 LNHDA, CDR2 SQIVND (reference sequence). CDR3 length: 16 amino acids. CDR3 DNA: TGTGCCAGTAGCAAGGGGGAGCCGAGCTCCTACAATGAGCAGTTCTTC. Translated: CASSKGEPSSYNEQFF. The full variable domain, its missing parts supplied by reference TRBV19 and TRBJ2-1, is DGGITQSPKYLFRKEGQNVTLSCEQNLNHDAMYWYRQDPGQGLRLIYYSQIVNDFQKGDIAEGYSVSREKKESFPLTVTSAQKNPTAFYLCASSKGEPSSYNEQFFGPGTRLTVL.

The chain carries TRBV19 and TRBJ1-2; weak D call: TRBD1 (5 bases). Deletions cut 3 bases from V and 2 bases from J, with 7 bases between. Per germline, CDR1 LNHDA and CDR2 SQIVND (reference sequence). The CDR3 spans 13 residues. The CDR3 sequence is CASSMYRNYGYTF. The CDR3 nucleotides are TGTGCCAGTAGTATGTACAGGAACTATGGCTACACCTTC.

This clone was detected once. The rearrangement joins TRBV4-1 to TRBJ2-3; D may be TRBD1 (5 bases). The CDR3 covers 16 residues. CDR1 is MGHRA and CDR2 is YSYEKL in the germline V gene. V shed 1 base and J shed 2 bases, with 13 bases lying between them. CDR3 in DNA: TGCGCCAGCAGCCAAGGGAAAGGGGTGCACACAGATACGCAGTATTTT. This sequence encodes CASSQGKGVHTDTQYF.

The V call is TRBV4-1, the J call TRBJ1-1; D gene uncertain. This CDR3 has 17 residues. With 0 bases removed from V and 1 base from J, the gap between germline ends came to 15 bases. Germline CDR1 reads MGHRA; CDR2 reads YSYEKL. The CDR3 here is CASSQERTRRPNTEAFF. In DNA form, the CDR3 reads TGCGCCAGCAGCCAAGAAAGAACACGACGCCCGAACACTGAAGCTTTCTTT.

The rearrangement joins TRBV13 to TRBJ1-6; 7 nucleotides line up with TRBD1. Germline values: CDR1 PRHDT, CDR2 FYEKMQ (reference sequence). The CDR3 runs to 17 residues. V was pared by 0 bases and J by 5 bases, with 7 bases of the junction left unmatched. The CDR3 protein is CASSLGLVGGNNSPLHF. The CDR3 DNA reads TGTGCCAGCAGCTTAGGCCTAGTAGGGGGCAATAATTCACCCCTCCACTTT.

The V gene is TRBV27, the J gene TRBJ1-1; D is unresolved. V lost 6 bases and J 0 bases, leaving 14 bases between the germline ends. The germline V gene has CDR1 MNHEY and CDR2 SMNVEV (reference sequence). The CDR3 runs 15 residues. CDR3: CASSRTEAMNTEAFF. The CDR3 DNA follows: TGTGCCAGCAGCCGTACCGAGGCCATGAACACTGAAGCTTTCTTT.

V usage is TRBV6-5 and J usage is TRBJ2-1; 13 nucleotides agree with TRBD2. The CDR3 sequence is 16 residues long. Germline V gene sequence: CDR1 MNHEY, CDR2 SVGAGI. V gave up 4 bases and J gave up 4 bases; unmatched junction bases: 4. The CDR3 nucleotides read TGTGCCAGCAGTTCCGGGACTAGCGGGACATACAATGAGCAGTTCTTC. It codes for CASSSGTSGTYNEQFF.

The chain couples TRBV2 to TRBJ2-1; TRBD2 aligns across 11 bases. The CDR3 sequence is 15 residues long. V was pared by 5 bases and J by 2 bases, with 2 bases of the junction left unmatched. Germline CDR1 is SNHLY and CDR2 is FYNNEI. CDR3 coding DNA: TGTGCCAGCAGTATGACTAGCGGGACCTACAATGAGCAGTTCTTC. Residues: CASSMTSGTYNEQFF.

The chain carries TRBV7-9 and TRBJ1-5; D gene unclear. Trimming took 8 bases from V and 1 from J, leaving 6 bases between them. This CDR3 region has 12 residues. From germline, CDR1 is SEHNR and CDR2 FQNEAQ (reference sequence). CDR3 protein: CASQMSNQPQHF. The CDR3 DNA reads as TGTGCCAGCCAGATGAGCAATCAGCCCCAGCATTTT. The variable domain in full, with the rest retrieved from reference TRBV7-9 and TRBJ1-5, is DTGVSQNPRHKITKRGQNVTFRCDPISEHNRLYWYRQTLGQGPEFLTYFQNEAQLEKSRLLSDRFSAERPKGSFSTLEIQRTEQGDSAMYLCASQMSNQPQHFGDGTRLSIL.

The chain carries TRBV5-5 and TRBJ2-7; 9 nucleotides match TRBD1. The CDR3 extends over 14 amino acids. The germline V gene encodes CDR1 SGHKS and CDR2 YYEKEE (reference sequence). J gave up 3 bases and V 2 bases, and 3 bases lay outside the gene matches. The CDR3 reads CASSLGQGLYEQYF. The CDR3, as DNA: TGTGCCAGCAGCTTAGGACAGGGGCTCTACGAGCAGTACTTC.

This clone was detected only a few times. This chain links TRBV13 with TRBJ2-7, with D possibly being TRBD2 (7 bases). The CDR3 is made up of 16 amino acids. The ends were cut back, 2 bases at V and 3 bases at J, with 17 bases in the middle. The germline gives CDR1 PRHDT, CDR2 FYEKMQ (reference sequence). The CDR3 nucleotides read TGTGCCAGCAGCTTAAGGGGACGGGGGGCATACTACGAGCAGTACTTC. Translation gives CASSLRGRGAYYEQYF.

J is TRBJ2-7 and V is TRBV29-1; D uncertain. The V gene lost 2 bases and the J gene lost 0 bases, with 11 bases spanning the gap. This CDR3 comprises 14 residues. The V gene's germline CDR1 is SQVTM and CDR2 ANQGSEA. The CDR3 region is CSVESGSASYEQYF. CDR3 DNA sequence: TGCAGCGTTGAATCGGGCTCCGCCTCCTACGAGCAGTACTTC.

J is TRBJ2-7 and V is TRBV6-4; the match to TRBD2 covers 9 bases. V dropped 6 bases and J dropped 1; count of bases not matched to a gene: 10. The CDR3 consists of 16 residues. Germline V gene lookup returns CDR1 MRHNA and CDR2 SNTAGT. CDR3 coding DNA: TGTGCCAGCAGGGGGCGGGGGGGCGATGAATCCTACGAGCAGTACTTC. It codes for CASRGRGGDESYEQYF.

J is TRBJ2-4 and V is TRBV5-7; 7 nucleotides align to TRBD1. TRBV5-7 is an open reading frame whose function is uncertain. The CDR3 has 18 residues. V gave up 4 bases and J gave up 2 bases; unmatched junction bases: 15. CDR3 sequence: CASSPSDRARRSKNIQYF. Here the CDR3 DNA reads TGTGCCAGCAGCCCGTCCGACAGGGCAAGACGGTCCAAAAACATTCAGTACTTC.

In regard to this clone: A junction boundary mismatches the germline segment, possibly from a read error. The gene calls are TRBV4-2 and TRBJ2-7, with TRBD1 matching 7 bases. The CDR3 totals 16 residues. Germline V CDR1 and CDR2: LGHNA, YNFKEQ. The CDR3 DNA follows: TGTGCCAGCAGCCAAGATCAGGGGGATAGCTCCGACGAGCAGTACTTC. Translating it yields CASSQDQGDSSDEQYF.

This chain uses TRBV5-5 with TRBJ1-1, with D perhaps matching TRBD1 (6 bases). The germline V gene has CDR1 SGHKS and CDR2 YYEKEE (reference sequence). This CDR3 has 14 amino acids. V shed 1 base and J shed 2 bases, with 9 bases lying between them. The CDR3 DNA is TGTGCCAGCAGCTTGAACAGGGCTAACACTGAAGCTTTCTTT. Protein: CASSLNRANTEAFF.

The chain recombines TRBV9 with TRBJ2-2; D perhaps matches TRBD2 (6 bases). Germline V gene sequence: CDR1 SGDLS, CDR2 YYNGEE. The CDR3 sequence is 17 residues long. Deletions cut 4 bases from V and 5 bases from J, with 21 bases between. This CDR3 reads CASSPPAGGGDTGELFF. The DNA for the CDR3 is TGTGCCAGCAGCCCCCCCGCCGGGGGTGGTGATACCGGGGAGCTGTTTTTT.

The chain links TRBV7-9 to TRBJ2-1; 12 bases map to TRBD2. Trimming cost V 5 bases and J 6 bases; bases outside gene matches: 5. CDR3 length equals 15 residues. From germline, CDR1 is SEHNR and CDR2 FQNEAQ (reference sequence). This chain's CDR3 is CASSPSGRAPNEQFF. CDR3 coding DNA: TGTGCCAGCAGCCCTAGCGGGAGGGCCCCCAATGAGCAGTTCTTC.

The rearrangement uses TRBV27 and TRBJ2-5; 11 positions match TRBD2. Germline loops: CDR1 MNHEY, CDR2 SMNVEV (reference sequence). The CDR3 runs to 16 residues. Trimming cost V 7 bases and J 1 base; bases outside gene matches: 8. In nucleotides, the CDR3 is TGTGCCAGCATGGGTGTAGCGGGAGGGGCCCAAGAGACCCAGTACTTC. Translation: CASMGVAGGAQETQYF.

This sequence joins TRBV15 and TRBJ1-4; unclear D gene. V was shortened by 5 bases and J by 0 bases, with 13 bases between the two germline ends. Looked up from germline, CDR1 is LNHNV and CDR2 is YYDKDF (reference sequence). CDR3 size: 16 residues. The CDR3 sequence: CATSDKREPTNEKLFF. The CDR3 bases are TGTGCCACCAGCGACAAACGCGAACCAACTAATGAAAAACTGTTTTTT.

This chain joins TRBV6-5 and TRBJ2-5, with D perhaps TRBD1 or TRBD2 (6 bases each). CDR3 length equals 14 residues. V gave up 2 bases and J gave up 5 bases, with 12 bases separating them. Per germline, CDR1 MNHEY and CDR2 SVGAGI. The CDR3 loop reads CASSYNGGLETQYF. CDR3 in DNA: TGTGCCAGCAGTTACAATGGGGGGCTGGAGACCCAGTACTTC.

As DNA, the CDR3 is TGCGCCAGCAGCCAGGAAAGACAGGGAGTACTTGGCTACACCTTC. Translation: CASSQERQGVLGYTF. The chain joins TRBV4-1 to TRBJ1-2; TRBD1 matches 7 bases. The CDR3 consists of 15 residues. J lost 7 bases, V lost 3 bases, and 11 bases had no gene match. Germline lookup yields CDR1 MGHRA and CDR2 YSYEKL.

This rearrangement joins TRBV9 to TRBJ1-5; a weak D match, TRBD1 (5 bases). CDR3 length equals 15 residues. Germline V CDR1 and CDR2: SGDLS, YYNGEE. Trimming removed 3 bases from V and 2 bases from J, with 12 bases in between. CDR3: CASSAGGSGNQPQHF. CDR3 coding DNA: TGTGCCAGCAGCGCGGGGGGTTCGGGCAATCAGCCCCAGCATTTT. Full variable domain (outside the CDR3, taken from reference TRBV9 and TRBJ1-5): DSGVTQTPKHLITATGQRVTLRCSPRSGDLSVYWYQQSLDQGLQFLIQYYNGEERAKGNILERFSAQQFPDLHSELNLSSLELGDSALYFCASSAGGSGNQPQHFGDGTRLSIL.